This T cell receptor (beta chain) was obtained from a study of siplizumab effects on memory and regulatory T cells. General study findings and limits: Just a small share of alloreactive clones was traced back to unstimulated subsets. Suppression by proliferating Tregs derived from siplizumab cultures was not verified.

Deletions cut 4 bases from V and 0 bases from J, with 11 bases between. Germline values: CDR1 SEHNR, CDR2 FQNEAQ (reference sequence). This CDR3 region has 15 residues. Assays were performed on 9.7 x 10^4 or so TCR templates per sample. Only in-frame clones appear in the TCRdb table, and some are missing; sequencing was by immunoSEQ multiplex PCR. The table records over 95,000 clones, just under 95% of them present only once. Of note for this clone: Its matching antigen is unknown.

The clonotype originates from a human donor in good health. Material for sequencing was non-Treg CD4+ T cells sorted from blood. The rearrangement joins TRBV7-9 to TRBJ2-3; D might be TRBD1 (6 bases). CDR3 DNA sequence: TGTGCCAGCAGCTCTCAGGGGTCCAGCACAGATACGCAGTATTTT. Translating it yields CASSSQGSSTDTQYF.